This T cell receptor (beta chain) was sequenced for a study of cytomegalovirus exposure and HLA in healthy donors. Details on this clone: Other DNA sequences in this specimen translate into the identical CDR3.

The CDR3 runs 13 residues. V was cut by 3 bases and J by 1 base, with 5 bases left in between. Germline CDR1 and CDR2: SGHAT and FQNNGV. Researchers ran the PCR with 60 Vbeta and 13 Jbeta primers. Profiling relied on immunoSEQ multiplex PCR, and the TCRdb table lists in-frame clones only, not all of them. The top ten hold more than 7% of the sample, which has some 180,000 clones, approximately 12% seen once. The sequencing input was PBMCs. The V gene is TRBV11-2, the J gene TRBJ2-3; D might be TRBD2 (5 bases). This clonotype was obtained from a man between 45 and 60 years old in good health and CMV-seropositive. CDR3 region: CASSLRGTDTQYF. As DNA, the CDR3 is TGTGCCAGCAGCTTGCGGGGCACAGATACGCAGTATTTT.